The present entry profiles one T cell receptor (beta chain) with its context. As yet, its antigen is unknown. Clones were sequenced by immunoSEQ multiplex PCR, and TCRdb holds only the in-frame ones, with some missing. The table has around 98,000 clones, roughly 87% seen once; the top ten hold around 6%. The germline gives CDR1 MNHNS, CDR2 SASEGT. The CDR3 totals 17 residues. V was clipped by 3 bases and J by 4 bases, with 22 bases between them. The data originate from a study of cytomegalovirus exposure and HLA in healthy donors. General observations from the study: First-cohort TCR clusters were later found to tend to co-occur in the 130 or so validation repertoires.

The clonotype originates from a man between 18 and 29 years old in good health and CMV-seropositive. Sequences were obtained from PBMCs. The chain has TRBV6-1 and TRBJ2-7; tentatively, D is TRBD2 (5 bases). The CDR3 DNA reads TGTGCCAGCAGTGATTTATCCACGAGGGCCCCATTATACGAGCAGTACTTC. Translation: CASSDLSTRAPLYEQYF.